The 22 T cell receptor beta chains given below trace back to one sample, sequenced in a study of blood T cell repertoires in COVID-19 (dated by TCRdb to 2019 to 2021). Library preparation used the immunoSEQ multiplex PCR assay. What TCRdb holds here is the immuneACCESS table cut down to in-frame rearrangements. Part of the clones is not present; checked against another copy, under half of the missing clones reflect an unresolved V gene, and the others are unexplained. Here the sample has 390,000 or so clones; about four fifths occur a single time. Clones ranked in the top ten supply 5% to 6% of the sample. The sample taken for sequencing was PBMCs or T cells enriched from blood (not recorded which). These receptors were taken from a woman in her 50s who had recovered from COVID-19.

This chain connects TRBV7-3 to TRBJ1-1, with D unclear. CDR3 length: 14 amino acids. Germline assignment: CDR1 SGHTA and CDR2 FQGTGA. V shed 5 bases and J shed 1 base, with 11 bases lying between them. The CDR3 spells CASSLNQENTEAFF. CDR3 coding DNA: TGTGCCAGCAGCCTAAATCAGGAGAACACTGAAGCTTTCTTT.

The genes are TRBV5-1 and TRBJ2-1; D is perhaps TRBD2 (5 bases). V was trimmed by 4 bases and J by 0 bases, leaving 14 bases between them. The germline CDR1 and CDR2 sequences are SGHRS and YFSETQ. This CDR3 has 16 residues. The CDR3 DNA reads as TGCGCCAGCAGCCCTCTACTAGGGAGCTCCTACAATGAGCAGTTCTTC. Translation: CASSPLLGSSYNEQFF.

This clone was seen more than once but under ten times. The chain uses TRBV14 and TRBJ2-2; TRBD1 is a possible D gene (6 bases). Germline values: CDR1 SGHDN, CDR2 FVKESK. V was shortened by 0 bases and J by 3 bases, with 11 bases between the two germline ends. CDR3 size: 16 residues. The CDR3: CASSQELQGHTGELFF. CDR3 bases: TGTGCCAGCAGCCAAGAACTACAGGGCCACACCGGGGAGCTGTTTTTT.

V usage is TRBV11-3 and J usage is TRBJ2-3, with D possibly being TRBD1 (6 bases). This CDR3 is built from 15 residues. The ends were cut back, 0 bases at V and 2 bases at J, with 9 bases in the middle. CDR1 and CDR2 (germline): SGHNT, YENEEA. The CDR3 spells CASSLEGGPTDTQYF. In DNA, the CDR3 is TGTGCCAGCAGCTTAGAAGGGGGACCCACAGATACGCAGTATTTT.

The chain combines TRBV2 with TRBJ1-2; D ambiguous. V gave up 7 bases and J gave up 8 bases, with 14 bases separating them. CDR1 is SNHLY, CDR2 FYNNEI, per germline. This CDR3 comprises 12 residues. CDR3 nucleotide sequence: TGTGCCAGCATGGGAGATCTGCAAGGCTACACCTTC. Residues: CASMGDLQGYTF.

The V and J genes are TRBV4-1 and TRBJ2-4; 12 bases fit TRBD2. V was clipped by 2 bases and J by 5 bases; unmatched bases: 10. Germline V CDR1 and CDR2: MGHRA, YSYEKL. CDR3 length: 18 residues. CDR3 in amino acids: CASSQMRLAGVRENIQYF. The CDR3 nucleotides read TGCGCCAGCAGCCAAATGCGACTAGCGGGAGTAAGGGAAAACATTCAGTACTTC.

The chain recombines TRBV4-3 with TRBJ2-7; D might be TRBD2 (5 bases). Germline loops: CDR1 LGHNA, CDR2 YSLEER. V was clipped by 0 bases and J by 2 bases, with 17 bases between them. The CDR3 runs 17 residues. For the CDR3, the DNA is TGCGCCAGCAGCCAAGACGAGGGAGAGGGAAGGGCCTACGAGCAGTACTTC. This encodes CASSQDEGEGRAYEQYF.

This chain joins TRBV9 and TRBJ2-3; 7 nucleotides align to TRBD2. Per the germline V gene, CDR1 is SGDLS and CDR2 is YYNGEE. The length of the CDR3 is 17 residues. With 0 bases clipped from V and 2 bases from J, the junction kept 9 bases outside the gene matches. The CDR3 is CASSVGGGIPYTDTQYF. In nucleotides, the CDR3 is TGTGCCAGCAGCGTAGGGGGGGGAATCCCCTACACAGATACGCAGTATTTT.

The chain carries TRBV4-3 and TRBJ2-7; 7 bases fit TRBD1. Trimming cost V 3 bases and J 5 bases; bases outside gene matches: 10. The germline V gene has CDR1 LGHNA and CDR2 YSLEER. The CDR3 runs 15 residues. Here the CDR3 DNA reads TGCGCCAGCAGCCAGAGACAGGGTACTCTCCACGAGCAGTACTTC. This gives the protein CASSQRQGTLHEQYF.

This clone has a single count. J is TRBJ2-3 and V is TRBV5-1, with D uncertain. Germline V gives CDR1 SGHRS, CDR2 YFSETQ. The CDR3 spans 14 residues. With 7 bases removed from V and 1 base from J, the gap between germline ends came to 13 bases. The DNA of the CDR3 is TGCGCCAGCCGCTCGGTACCCGGCACAGATACGCAGTATTTT. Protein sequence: CASRSVPGTDTQYF.

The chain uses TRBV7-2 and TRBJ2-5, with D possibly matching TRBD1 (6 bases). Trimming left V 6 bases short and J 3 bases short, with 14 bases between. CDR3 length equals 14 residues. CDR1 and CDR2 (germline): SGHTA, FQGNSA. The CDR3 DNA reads TGTGCCAGCAGATTAACAGGGACGGAAGAGACCCAGTACTTC. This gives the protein CASRLTGTEETQYF.

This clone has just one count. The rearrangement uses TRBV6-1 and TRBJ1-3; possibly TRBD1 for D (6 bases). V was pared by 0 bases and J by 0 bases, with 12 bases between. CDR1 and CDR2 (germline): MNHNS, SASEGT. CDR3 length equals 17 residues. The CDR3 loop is CASSEAGQLHSGNTIYF. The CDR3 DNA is TGTGCCAGCAGTGAAGCGGGACAATTACACTCTGGAAACACCATATATTTT.

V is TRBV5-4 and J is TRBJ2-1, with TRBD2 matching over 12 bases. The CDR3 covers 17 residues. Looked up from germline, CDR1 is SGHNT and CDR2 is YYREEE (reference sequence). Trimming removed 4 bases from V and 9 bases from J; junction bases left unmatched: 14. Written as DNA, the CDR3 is TGTGCCAGCAGCCTCCTGACTAGCGGGAGTCTTCCGTTTGAGCAGTTCTTC. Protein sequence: CASSLLTSGSLPFEQFF. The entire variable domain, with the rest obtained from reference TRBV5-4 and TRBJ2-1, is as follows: ETGVTQSPTHLIKTRGQQVTLRCSSQSGHNTVSWYQQALGQGPQFIFQYYREEENGRGNFPPRFSGLQFPNYSSELNVNALELDDSALYLCASSLLTSGSLPFEQFFGPGTRLTVL.

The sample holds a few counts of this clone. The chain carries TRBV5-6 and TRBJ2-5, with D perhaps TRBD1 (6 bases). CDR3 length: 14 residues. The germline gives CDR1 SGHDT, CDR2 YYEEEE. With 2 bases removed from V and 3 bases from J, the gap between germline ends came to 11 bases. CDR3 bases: TGTGCCAGCAGCTTCAAACAGGGCAAAGAGACCCAGTACTTC. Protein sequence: CASSFKQGKETQYF.

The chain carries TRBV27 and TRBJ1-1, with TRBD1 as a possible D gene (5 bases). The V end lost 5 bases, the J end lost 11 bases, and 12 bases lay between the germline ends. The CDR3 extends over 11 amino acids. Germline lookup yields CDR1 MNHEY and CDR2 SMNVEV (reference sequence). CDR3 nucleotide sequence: TGTGCCAGCAGTACCGGGGGGAGGGCTTTCTTT. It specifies CASSTGGRAFF.

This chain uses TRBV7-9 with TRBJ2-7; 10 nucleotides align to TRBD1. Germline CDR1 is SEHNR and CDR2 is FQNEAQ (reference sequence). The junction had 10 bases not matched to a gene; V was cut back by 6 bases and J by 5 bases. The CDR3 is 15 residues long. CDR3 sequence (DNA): TGTGCCAGCAGTCCGCCGGGGGGACAGGGGAACGAGCAGTACTTC. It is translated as CASSPPGGQGNEQYF.

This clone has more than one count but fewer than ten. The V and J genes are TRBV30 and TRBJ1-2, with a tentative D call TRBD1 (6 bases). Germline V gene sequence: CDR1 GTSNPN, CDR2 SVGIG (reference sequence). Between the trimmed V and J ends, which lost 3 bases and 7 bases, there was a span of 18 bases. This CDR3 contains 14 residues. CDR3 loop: CAWRLTQGYGGYTF. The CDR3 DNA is TGTGCCTGGAGATTAACCCAGGGGTACGGTGGCTACACCTTC.

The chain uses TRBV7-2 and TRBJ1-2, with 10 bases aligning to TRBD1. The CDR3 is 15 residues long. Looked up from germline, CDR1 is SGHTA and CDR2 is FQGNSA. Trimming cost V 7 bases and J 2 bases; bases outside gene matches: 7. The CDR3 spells CASTSWDRGNYGYTF. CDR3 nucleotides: TGTGCCAGCACCTCCTGGGACAGGGGCAACTATGGCTACACCTTC.

The CDR3 is CASGQEAGGLNEQFF. The CDR3 region has the DNA TGTGCCTCTGGACAAGAGGCGGGAGGGCTCAATGAGCAGTTCTTC. V and J are TRBV19 and TRBJ2-1; TRBD2 aligns across 9 bases. The CDR3 runs to 15 residues. The V segment lost 11 bases and the J segment 6 bases; nucleotides outside the gene matches: 14. Germline values: CDR1 LNHDA, CDR2 SQIVND (reference sequence).

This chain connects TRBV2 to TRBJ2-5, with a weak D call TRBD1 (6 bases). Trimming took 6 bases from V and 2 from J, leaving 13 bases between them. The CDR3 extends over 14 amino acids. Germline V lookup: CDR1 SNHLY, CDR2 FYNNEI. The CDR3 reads CASSFQGIQETQYF. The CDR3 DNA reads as TGTGCCAGCAGCTTCCAGGGGATACAAGAGACCCAGTACTTC.

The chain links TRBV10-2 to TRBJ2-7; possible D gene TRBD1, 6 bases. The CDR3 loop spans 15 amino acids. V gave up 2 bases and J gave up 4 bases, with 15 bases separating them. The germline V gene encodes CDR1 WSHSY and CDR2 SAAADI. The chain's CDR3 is CASSEGTTKGYEQYF. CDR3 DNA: TGCGCCAGCAGTGAGGGGACAACAAAGGGGTACGAGCAGTACTTC.

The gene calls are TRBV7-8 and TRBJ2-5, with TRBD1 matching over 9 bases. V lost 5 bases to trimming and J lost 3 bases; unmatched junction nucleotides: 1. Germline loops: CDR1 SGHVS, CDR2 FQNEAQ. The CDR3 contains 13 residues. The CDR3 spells CASSRDREETQYF. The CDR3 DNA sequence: TGTGCCAGCAGCAGGGACAGGGAAGAGACCCAGTACTTC.